This T cell receptor beta chain comes out of a study of identical twins. Study-wide findings and caveats: Out-of-frame alpha sequences shared between twins exhibited an excess of low generation probability.

The CDR3 has 17 amino acids. Looked up from germline, CDR1 is SEHNR and CDR2 is FQNEAQ (reference sequence). V shed 0 bases and J 4 bases; nucleotides not matched to a gene: 9. This clonotype came up many times. No antigen is known for it. Each CDR3 protein is one row after TCRdb ran MiXCR on the 5' RACE reads. The table shows some 97,000 distinct CDR3 sequences, with about 6.1% occurring only once. This TCR derives from a woman aged 50 to 65 in good health. This chain uses TRBV7-9 with TRBJ2-1; 7 bases fit TRBD2. The sequenced sample consisted of memory T cells sorted from blood. For the CDR3, the DNA is TGTGCCAGCAGCTTAGCGCTGGCTAGCGGACATTACAATGAGCAGTTCTTC. Its translation: CASSLALASGHYNEQFF.